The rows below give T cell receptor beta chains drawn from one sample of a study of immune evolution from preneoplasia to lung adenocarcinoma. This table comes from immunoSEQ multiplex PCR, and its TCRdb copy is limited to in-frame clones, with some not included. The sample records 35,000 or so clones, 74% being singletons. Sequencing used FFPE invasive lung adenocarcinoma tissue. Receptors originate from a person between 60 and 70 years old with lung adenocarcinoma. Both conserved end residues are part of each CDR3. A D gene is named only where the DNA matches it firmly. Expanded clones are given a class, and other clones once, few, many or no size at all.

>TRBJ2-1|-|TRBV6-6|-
CASSYGRGVNEQFF
TGTGCCAGCAGTTACGGGAGGGGGGTCAATGAGCAGTTCTTC
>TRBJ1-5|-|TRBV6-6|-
CASSEPAEPQHF
TGTGCCAGCAGCGAACCTGCGGAGCCCCAGCATTTT
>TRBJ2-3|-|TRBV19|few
CASSNVRGTDTQYF
TGTGCCAGTAGTAACGTCAGGGGCACAGATACGCAGTATTTT
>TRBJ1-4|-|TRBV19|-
CASQTGATNEKLFF
TGTGCCAGTCAGACAGGTGCAACTAATGAAAAACTGTTTTTT
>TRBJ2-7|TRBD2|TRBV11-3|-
CASSLALAGVREQYF
TGTGCCAGCAGCTTAGCGCTAGCGGGAGTTCGCGAGCAGTACTTC
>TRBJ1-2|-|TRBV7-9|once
CASSLGAPYYGYTF
TGTGCCAGCAGCTTAGGGGCGCCGTACTATGGCTACACCTTC
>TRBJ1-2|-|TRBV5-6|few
CASSLARKNGYTF
TGTGCCAGCAGCTTGGCCCGGAAGAATGGCTACACCTTC
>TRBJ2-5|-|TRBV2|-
CASSEGRGGGTQYF
TGTGCCAGCAGTGAAGGTCGAGGCGGAGGGACCCAGTACTTC
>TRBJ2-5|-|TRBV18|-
CASSPGTLRETQYF
TGTGCCAGCTCACCGGGTACCCTCCGGGAGACCCAGTACTTC
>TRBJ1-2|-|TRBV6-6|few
CASEGRANYGYTF
TGTGCCAGCGAGGGACGAGCTAACTATGGCTACACCTTC
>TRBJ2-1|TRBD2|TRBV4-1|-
CASSHLSSGGEQFF
TGCGCCAGCAGCCATCTAAGCAGCGGGGGCGAGCAGTTCTTC
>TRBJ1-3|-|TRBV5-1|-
CASKTQSAGNTIYF
TGCGCCAGCAAGACCCAGTCGGCCGGAAACACCATATATTTT
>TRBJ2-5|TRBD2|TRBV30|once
CAWAPRVAGDRETQYF
TGTGCCTGGGCACCTAGGGTAGCGGGAGATCGAGAGACCCAGTACTTC
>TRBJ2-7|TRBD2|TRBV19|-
CASSKTSGYEQYF
TGTGCCAGTAGTAAGACTAGCGGGTACGAGCAGTACTTC
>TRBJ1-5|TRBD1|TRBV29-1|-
CSAWTGEGQPQHF
TGCAGCGCCTGGACAGGGGAGGGTCAGCCCCAGCATTTT
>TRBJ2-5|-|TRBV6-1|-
CASIMGISQETQYF
TGTGCCAGCATCATGGGGATCAGCCAAGAGACCCAGTACTTC
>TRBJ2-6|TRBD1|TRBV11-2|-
CASSDRTGDISGANVLTF
TGTGCCAGCAGCGACCGGACAGGGGACATCTCTGGGGCCAACGTCCTGACTTTC
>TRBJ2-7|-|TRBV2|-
CASAGRSYEQYF
TGTGCCAGCGCCGGGAGAAGTTACGAGCAGTACTTC
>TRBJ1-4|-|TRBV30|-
CAWSKGTTNEKLFF
TGTGCCTGGAGTAAGGGGACAACTAATGAAAAACTGTTTTTT
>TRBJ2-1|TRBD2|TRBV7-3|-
CASSIMGGSHEQFF
TGTGCCAGCAGCATTATGGGCGGGAGCCATGAGCAGTTCTTC
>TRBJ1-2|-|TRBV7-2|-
CASSSGMDYGYTF
TGTGCCAGCAGCTCCGGGATGGACTATGGCTACACCTTC
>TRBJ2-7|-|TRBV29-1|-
CSVDLRLFLPREQYF
TGCAGCGTTGACCTACGCCTCTTTCTCCCCCGCGAGCAGTACTTC
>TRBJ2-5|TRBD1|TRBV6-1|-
CASSGGTGGVRPQETQYF
TGTGCCAGCAGTGGGGGGACAGGGGGCGTCAGACCCCAAGAGACCCAGTACTTC
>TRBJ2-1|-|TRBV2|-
CASSSDGVGNEQFF
TGTGCCAGCAGTTCCGACGGGGTAGGGAATGAGCAGTTCTTC
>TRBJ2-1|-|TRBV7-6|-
CASSRQPYSGVEGWGNEQFF
TGTGCCAGCAGCCGCCAACCCTATTCGGGAGTAGAGGGCTGGGGGAATGAGCAGTTCTTC
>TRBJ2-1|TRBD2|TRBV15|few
CATSRDLTSEQFF
TGTGCCACCAGCAGAGACTTGACTAGCGAGCAGTTCTTC
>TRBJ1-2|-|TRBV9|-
CASSAESGSSGYTF
TGTGCCAGCAGCGCCGAATCAGGGTCGAGCGGCTACACCTTC
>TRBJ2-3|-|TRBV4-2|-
CASSRGRETADTQYF
TGTGCCAGCAGCCGGGGGCGGGAGACCGCAGATACGCAGTATTTT
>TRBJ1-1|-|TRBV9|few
CASSPSNLNTEAFF
TGTGCCAGCAGCCCTTCTAATTTAAACACTGAAGCTTTCTTT
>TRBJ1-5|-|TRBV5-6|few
CASSLGGRGEQPQHF
TGTGCCAGCAGCTTGGGGGGACGTGGCGAACAGCCCCAGCATTTT
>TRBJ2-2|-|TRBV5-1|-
CASSFGATGELFF
TGCGCCAGCAGCTTTGGGGCCACCGGGGAGCTGTTTTTT
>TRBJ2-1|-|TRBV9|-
CASSVSAASWNEQFF
TGTGCCAGCAGCGTGAGCGCGGCCTCCTGGAATGAGCAGTTCTTC
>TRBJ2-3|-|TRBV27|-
CASSQRGTDTQYF
TGTGCCAGCAGCCAGAGAGGTACAGATACGCAGTATTTT
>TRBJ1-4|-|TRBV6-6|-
CASSYLLVGQLKLFF
TGTGCCAGCAGTTACCTCCTTGTTGGTCAGTTAAAACTGTTTTTT
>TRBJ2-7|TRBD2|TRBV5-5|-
CASSFLSGRLYEQYF
TGTGCCAGCAGCTTTTTAAGCGGGAGACTTTACGAGCAGTACTTC
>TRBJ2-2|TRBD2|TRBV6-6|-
CASRIGLAVGGGELFF
TGTGCCAGCAGAATAGGACTAGCGGTAGGGGGCGGGGAGCTGTTTTTT
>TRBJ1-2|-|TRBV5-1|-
CASSLDASGYTF
TGCGCCAGCAGCTTGGACGCGAGTGGCTACACCTTC
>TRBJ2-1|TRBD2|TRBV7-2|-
CASSLRLAGGNEQFF
TGTGCCAGCAGCTTACGACTAGCGGGAGGGAATGAGCAGTTCTTC
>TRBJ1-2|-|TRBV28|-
CASSFRDNYGYTF
TGTGCCAGCAGTTTCCGGGACAACTATGGCTACACCTTC
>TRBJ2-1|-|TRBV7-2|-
CASSLLNEQFF
TGTGCCAGCAGCTTACTAAATGAGCAGTTCTTC
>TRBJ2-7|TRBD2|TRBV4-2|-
CASSQHGTSDLVYEQYF
TGTGCCAGCAGCCAGCACGGGACTAGCGATTTGGTTTACGAGCAGTACTTC
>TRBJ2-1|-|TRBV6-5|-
CASRSPTASYNEQFF
TGTGCCAGCAGGTCTCCAACTGCTTCCTACAATGAGCAGTTCTTC
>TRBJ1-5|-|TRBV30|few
CAWSQSVGNQPQHF
TGTGCCTGGAGTCAGTCTGTAGGGAATCAGCCCCAGCATTTT
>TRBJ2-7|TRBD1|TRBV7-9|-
CASSSGDRYYEQYF
TGTGCCAGCAGCTCCGGGGACAGATACTACGAGCAGTACTTC
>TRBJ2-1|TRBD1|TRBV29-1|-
CSVRETGGISYNEQFF
TGCAGCGTTCGGGAGACAGGGGGCATTTCCTACAATGAGCAGTTCTTC
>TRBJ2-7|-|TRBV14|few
CASSPQPYGGEQYF
TGTGCCAGCAGCCCCCAGCCTTACGGTGGAGAGCAGTACTTC
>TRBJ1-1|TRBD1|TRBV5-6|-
CASSVGQTMNTEAFF
TGTGCCAGCAGCGTGGGACAGACCATGAACACTGAAGCTTTCTTT
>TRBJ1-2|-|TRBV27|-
CASSFDPGRGYGYTF
TGTGCCAGCAGTTTCGATCCGGGCCGAGGCTATGGCTACACCTTC
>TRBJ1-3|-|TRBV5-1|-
CASSLGQSSGNTIYF
TGCGCCAGCAGCTTGGGGCAAAGCTCTGGAAACACCATATATTTT
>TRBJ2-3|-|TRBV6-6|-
CASNNGGQYTQYF
TGTGCCAGCAACAACGGGGGGCAATATACGCAGTATTTT